The 24 T cell receptor beta chains below come from one sample, sequenced in a study of T-cell memory formation after mild COVID-19. TCRdb reanalysed the 5' RACE reads using MiXCR and keeps one entry per CDR3 protein. The sample contains hundreds of thousands of distinct CDR3 sequences, 20% to 25% of which appear only once. The sample taken for sequencing was PBMCs or a T cell subset sorted from them (not recorded which). These receptors originate from an adult woman who had mild COVID-19 (a few samples of this study predate the infection). Cell type and time point are not known.

This chain connects TRBV4-3 to TRBJ2-6; D gene ambiguous. The length of the CDR3 is 15 residues. Germline V gene data show CDR1 as LGHNA and CDR2 as YSLEER. Trimming pared 0 bases from V and 5 bases from J, leaving 8 bases between. The DNA of the CDR3 is TGCGCCAGCAGCCAAGAGTACGTAAGGGCCAACGTCCTGACTTTC. It translates to CASSQEYVRANVLTF.

V and J are TRBV6-5 and TRBJ1-6; weak D call: TRBD1 (5 bases). Germline-derived CDR1 and CDR2 are MNHEY and SVGAGI. V was trimmed by 7 bases and J by 3 bases, leaving 16 bases between them. The length of the CDR3 is 16 residues. The CDR3 DNA follows: TGTGCCAGCACCACCCGGGGGGGGGTCTATAATTCACCCCTCCACTTT. Protein product: CASTTRGGVYNSPLHF.

This clonotype was observed a handful of times. This chain links TRBV6-5 with TRBJ2-1; weak D call: TRBD1 (9 bases). CDR3 length: 16 residues. Deletions cut 4 bases from V and 6 bases from J, with 19 bases between. Per germline, CDR1 MNHEY and CDR2 SVGAGI. The CDR3 spells CASSSMGQGLVNEQFF. Here the CDR3 DNA reads TGTGCCAGCAGTTCCATGGGACAGGGACTAGTCAATGAGCAGTTCTTC.

This clonotype has more than one count but fewer than ten. This chain uses TRBV5-1 with TRBJ2-1, with 11 bases matching TRBD1. The V and J ends lost 2 bases and 4 bases, in that order; junction bases with no gene match: 5. The CDR3 totals 16 residues. Per germline, CDR1 SGHRS and CDR2 YFSETQ. Written as DNA, the CDR3 is TGCGCCAGCAGCTTTGCCGGGACAGGGGGTTACAATGAGCAGTTCTTC. Its translation: CASSFAGTGGYNEQFF. Full variable domain (outside the CDR3, taken from reference TRBV5-1 and TRBJ2-1): KAGVTQTPRYLIKTRGQQVTLSCSPISGHRSVSWYQQTPGQGLQFLFEYFSETQRNKGNFPGRFSGRQFSNSRSEMNVSTLELGDSALYLCASSFAGTGGYNEQFFGPGTRLTVL.

This clonotype was counted between two and nine times. V gene TRBV29-1 combines with J gene TRBJ2-5; perhaps D is TRBD1 or TRBD2 (5 bases each). Deletions cut 5 bases from V and 1 base from J, with 11 bases between. CDR3 length: 13 amino acids. Germline V gene sequence: CDR1 SQVTM, CDR2 ANQGSEA. The CDR3 region has the DNA TGCAGCGTTAGAACCGGGGCCCAAGAGACCCAGTACTTC. It translates to CSVRTGAQETQYF.

There are a few counts of this clonotype. The chain joins TRBV5-5 to TRBJ1-2; 7 bases align to TRBD1. Germline-derived CDR1 and CDR2 are SGHKS and YYEKEE (reference sequence). CDR3 length: 14 amino acids. J lost 2 bases, V lost 6 bases, and 7 bases had no gene match. The CDR3 sequence is CASTLGTANYGYTF. Here the CDR3 DNA reads TGTGCCAGCACCCTAGGGACAGCAAACTATGGCTACACCTTC.

This chain links TRBV19 with TRBJ2-7, with 12 nucleotides matching TRBD2. CDR1 LNHDA and CDR2 SQIVND come from the germline V gene (reference sequence). Losses at the gene ends were 5 bases for V and 1 base for J; bases not matched to a gene: 6. This CDR3 region has 16 residues. CDR3 sequence (DNA): TGTGCCAGTAGTCGACTAGCGGGAGCACCTTCCTACGAGCAGTACTTC. Translation gives CASSRLAGAPSYEQYF.

CDR3 sequence (DNA): TGTGCCAGCAGCCCGGACGGTAACTCCTACGAGCAGTACTTC. This sequence encodes CASSPDGNSYEQYF. The chain uses TRBV5-5 and TRBJ2-7, with unresolved D. The V end lost 4 bases, the J end lost 0 bases, and 11 bases lay between the germline ends. Germline values: CDR1 SGHKS, CDR2 YYEKEE (reference sequence). The CDR3 consists of 14 residues.

In this sample, this clonotype turned up a few times. The gene calls are TRBV2 and TRBJ2-4; D gene unclear. V was shortened by 4 bases and J by 1 base, with 8 bases between the two germline ends. CDR3 length: 14 residues. Germline V gives CDR1 SNHLY, CDR2 FYNNEI. The CDR3 sequence: CASSVARAKNIQYF. CDR3 sequence (DNA): TGTGCCAGCAGTGTGGCGCGGGCCAAAAACATTCAGTACTTC.

This clonotype was detected a few times. The chain carries TRBV7-8 and TRBJ1-2; unclear D gene. Germline assignment: CDR1 SGHVS and CDR2 FQNEAQ. Deletions cut 0 bases from V and 0 bases from J, with 8 bases between. The length of the CDR3 is 15 residues. CDR3 sequence reads: CASSLALRSNYGYTF. CDR3 bases: TGTGCCAGCAGCTTAGCATTAAGGTCTAACTATGGCTACACCTTC.

The chain combines TRBV20-1 with TRBJ2-1; 10 nucleotides match TRBD2. Trimming at V came to 0 bases and at J to 0 bases, leaving 8 bases not matched to a gene. Germline V CDR1 and CDR2: DFQATT, SNEGSKA (reference sequence). The CDR3 covers 18 residues. In DNA form, the CDR3 reads TGCAGTGCTAGAGATGGGGGTCTAGCGGGAGCCTCCTACAATGAGCAGTTCTTC. Amino acids: CSARDGGLAGASYNEQFF.

This rearrangement joins TRBV5-1 to TRBJ1-2; no clear D gene. The germline CDR1 and CDR2 sequences are SGHRS and YFSETQ. The V end was cut by 0 bases, the J end by 8 bases, with 11 bases between. The CDR3 sequence is 13 residues long. CDR3 sequence reads: CASSLVVGHGYTF. In DNA form, the CDR3 reads TGCGCCAGCAGCTTGGTAGTGGGTCACGGCTACACCTTC.

The gene calls are TRBV30 and TRBJ2-2, with 7 bases fitting TRBD1. Germline CDR1 is GTSNPN and CDR2 is SVGIG (reference sequence). The V gene end was trimmed by 1 base and the J gene end by 1 base; junction bases not matched to a gene: 3. This CDR3 is built from 15 residues. The CDR3 DNA follows: TGTGCCTGGAGTGCCCACAGGGGGAACACCGGGGAGCTGTTTTTT. Translated, it gives CAWSAHRGNTGELFF.

This clonotype was seen only a few times. The chain joins TRBV7-2 to TRBJ2-3; D remains ambiguous. This CDR3 contains 15 residues. The germline V gene has CDR1 SGHTA and CDR2 FQGNSA. V was clipped by 2 bases and J by 1 base, with 10 bases between them. Here the CDR3 DNA reads TGTGCCAGCAGCTTAACCTCAGACCGCACAGATACGCAGTATTTT. It is translated as CASSLTSDRTDTQYF. Using reference TRBV7-2 and TRBJ2-3 for the parts outside the CDR3, the full variable domain is GAGVSQSPSNKVTEKGKDVELRCDPISGHTALYWYRQSLGQGLEFLIYFQGNSAPDKSGLPSDRFSAERTGGSVSTLTIQRTQQEDSAVYLCASSLTSDRTDTQYFGPGTRLTVL.

V is TRBV7-9 and J is TRBJ1-3; D gene unclear. There are 16 residues in the CDR3. V lost 1 base and J 0 bases, leaving 10 bases between the germline ends. The germline gives CDR1 SEHNR, CDR2 FQNEAQ (reference sequence). The CDR3: CASSLGGVISGNTIYF. CDR3 DNA sequence: TGTGCCAGCAGCTTAGGAGGAGTCATCTCTGGAAACACCATATATTTT.

This clonotype occurred a few times. V usage is TRBV19 and J usage is TRBJ2-7; a possible D gene is TRBD1 (6 bases). V was cut by 1 base and J by 3 bases, with 13 bases left in between. Germline loops: CDR1 LNHDA, CDR2 SQIVND (reference sequence). CDR3 size: 15 residues. The CDR3 protein is CASSIGTGYYYEQYF. CDR3 nucleotides: TGTGCCAGTAGTATAGGAACAGGGTATTACTACGAGCAGTACTTC.

The gene calls are TRBV9 and TRBJ2-1, with D hard to call. There are 12 residues in the CDR3. The ends were cut back, 0 bases at V and 10 bases at J, with 8 bases in the middle. The V gene's germline CDR1 is SGDLS and CDR2 YYNGEE. CDR3 nucleotide sequence: TGTGCCAGCAGCGTAGCTTTCTACGAGCAGTTCTTC. Its translation: CASSVAFYEQFF.

V gene TRBV9 combines with J gene TRBJ1-1; the D gene is possibly TRBD1 (5 bases). The CDR3 runs 15 residues. The germline V gene encodes CDR1 SGDLS and CDR2 YYNGEE. V was clipped by 3 bases and J by 4 bases, with 16 bases between them. The CDR3 nucleotides read TGTGCCAGCAGCGCAACGGACAATTGGGGCACTGAAGCTTTCTTT. Amino acid sequence: CASSATDNWGTEAFF.

The chain couples TRBV7-2 to TRBJ2-5, with TRBD1 identical over 7 bases. In germline, CDR1 is SGHTA, CDR2 FQGNSA. The J segment lost 2 bases and the V segment lost 5 bases, leaving 8 bases of the junction unmatched. This CDR3 comprises 15 residues. The CDR3 sequence is CASSTPGTEQETQYF. The DNA of the CDR3 is TGTGCCAGCAGCACGCCCGGGACAGAGCAAGAGACCCAGTACTTC.

The chain combines TRBV7-6 with TRBJ2-7; tentative D call: TRBD2 (7 bases). The CDR3 has 12 amino acids. With 2 bases removed from V and 7 bases from J, the gap between germline ends came to 9 bases. Germline V gene data show CDR1 as SGHVS and CDR2 as FNYEAQ. CDR3 sequence: CASSLRGGEQYF. Here the CDR3 DNA reads TGTGCCAGCAGCTTAAGGGGGGGGGAGCAGTACTTC. The full variable domain, its missing parts supplied by reference TRBV7-6 and TRBJ2-7, is GAGVSQSPRYKVTKRGQDVALRCDPISGHVSLYWYRQALGQGPEFLTYFNYEAQQDKSGLPNDRFSAERPEGSISTLTIQRTEQRDSAMYRCASSLRGGEQYFGPGTRLTVT.

This clonotype was observed a handful of times. V is TRBV10-3 and J is TRBJ1-1; TRBD1 matches 12 bases. V trimming: 3 bases; J trimming: 11 bases; junction bases outside the gene matches: 4. Germline CDR1 and CDR2: ENHRY and SYGVKD. This CDR3 has 13 residues. The chain's CDR3 is CAISDGTGGEAFF. CDR3 DNA sequence: TGTGCCATCAGTGATGGGACAGGGGGCGAGGCTTTCTTT.

This clonotype was seen ten or more times. The J gene is TRBJ2-1, the V gene TRBV7-2, with 9 bases aligning to TRBD2. The CDR3 covers 15 residues. V shed 5 bases and J 7 bases; nucleotides not matched to a gene: 9. Germline V gives CDR1 SGHTA, CDR2 FQGNSA. CDR3 nucleotide sequence: TGTGCCAGCAGCGTCTTAGCGGGAGCGGTGAATGAGCAGTTCTTC. Translating gives CASSVLAGAVNEQFF.

The chain employs TRBV29-1 and TRBJ2-5, with 8 bases that match TRBD1. V was clipped by 8 bases and J by 5 bases; unmatched bases: 7. The CDR3 has 12 amino acids. The germline V gene encodes CDR1 SQVTM and CDR2 ANQGSEA. The CDR3 DNA follows: TGCAGCTCTCGACAGGGGACGGAGACCCAGTACTTC. Amino acid sequence: CSSRQGTETQYF.

This clonotype appeared once. This rearrangement joins TRBV28 to TRBJ1-6; D call uncertain. This CDR3 is built from 15 residues. Deletions cut 1 base from V and 2 bases from J, with 6 bases between. The germline CDR1 and CDR2 sequences are MDHEN and SYDVKM. The CDR3 DNA sequence: TGTGCCAGCAGTTTATCTGGACCCTATAATTCACCCCTCCACTTT. Translating gives CASSLSGPYNSPLHF.